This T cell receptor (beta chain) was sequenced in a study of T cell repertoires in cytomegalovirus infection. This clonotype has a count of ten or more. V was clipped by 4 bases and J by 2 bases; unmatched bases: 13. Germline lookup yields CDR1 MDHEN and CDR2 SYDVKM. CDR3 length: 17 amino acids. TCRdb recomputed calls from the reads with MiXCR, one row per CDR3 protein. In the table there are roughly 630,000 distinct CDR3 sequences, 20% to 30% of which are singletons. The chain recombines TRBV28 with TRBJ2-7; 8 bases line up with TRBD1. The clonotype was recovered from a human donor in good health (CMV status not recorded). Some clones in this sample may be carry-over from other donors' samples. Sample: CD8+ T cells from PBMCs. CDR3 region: CASSSPRWTGTPYEQYV. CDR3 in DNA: TGTGCCAGCAGTTCACCTCGATGGACAGGGACCCCCTACGAGCAGTACGTC.